This T cell receptor beta chain appears in the sequencing data of a study of blood T cell repertoires in COVID-19. Data came from immunoSEQ multiplex PCR; TCRdb stores just in-frame clones and leaves some out. In the table there are a few hundred thousand clones, around 85% of which are singletons. Individuals drawn from about two dozen US areas were about 18 to 100 years old. Participant reports of clinical history set cohort assignment. Donors in Cohort 3 counted as recovered after two negative PCRs, clearance, or symptom resolution. Trimming took 5 bases from V and 2 from J; bases not matched to a gene: 4. CDR1 is LNHDA and CDR2 is SQIVND in the germline V gene (reference sequence). The CDR3 covers 14 residues.

Sequenced sample: PBMCs or T cells enriched from blood (not recorded which). The TCR sequence derives from a middle-aged woman who had recovered from COVID-19. The V call is TRBV19, the J call TRBJ2-7; 9 positions match TRBD2. The CDR3 spells CASSVAGVTYEQYF. As DNA, the CDR3 is TGTGCCAGTAGTGTAGCGGGGGTAACCTACGAGCAGTACTTC.